These T cell receptor beta chains were read from a single sample in a study of CD8 T cells in ankylosing spondylitis. TCRdb ran MiXCR on the 5' RACE reads and lists one entry per CDR3 protein. The sample carries some 290,000 distinct CDR3 sequences, 15% to 20% recorded once. The specimen sequenced was blood, either unsorted or a sorted T cell fraction (not recorded which). The receptors derive from a male donor with ankylosing spondylitis or in good health (not recorded which). CDR3s include the opening cysteine and the closing phenylalanine or tryptophan. A D gene is named only where the DNA matches it firmly. The size entry is marked missing in some rows and otherwise reads once, few, many or a size class.

v_gene: TRBV27; abundance: many; j_gene: TRBJ1-5; d_gene: -; CDR3aa: CASSSGFSNQPQHF; CDR3nt: TGTGCCAGCAGTTCAGGGTTTAGCAATCAGCCCCAGCATTTT
v_gene: TRBV12-3/TRBV12-4; abundance: few; j_gene: TRBJ1-5; d_gene: TRBD1; CDR3aa: CASSWGDSNSNQPQHF; CDR3nt: TGTGCCAGCAGTTGGGGGGACAGTAATAGCAATCAGCCCCAGCATTTT
v_gene: TRBV20-1; abundance: many; j_gene: TRBJ1-1; d_gene: -; CDR3aa: CSANGLNTEAFF; CDR3nt: TGCAGTGCTAATGGGTTGAACACTGAAGCTTTCTTT
v_gene: TRBV20-1; abundance: -; j_gene: TRBJ2-1; d_gene: -; CDR3aa: CSAIGSRNYNEQFF; CDR3nt: TGCAGTGCTATAGGTAGTCGAAACTACAATGAGCAGTTCTTC
v_gene: TRBV20-1; abundance: -; j_gene: TRBJ2-3; d_gene: TRBD2; CDR3aa: CSARDLQRGSDTQYF; CDR3nt: TGCAGTGCTAGAGATTTACAGCGGGGGTCAGATACGCAGTATTTT
v_gene: TRBV5-1; abundance: many; j_gene: TRBJ2-3; d_gene: -; CDR3aa: CASSLASAGTKDTQYF; CDR3nt: TGCGCCAGCAGCTTGGCCTCGGCAGGGACCAAAGATACGCAGTATTTT
v_gene: TRBV12-3/TRBV12-4; abundance: few; j_gene: TRBJ1-1; d_gene: -; CDR3aa: CASSLSTSKAFF; CDR3nt: TGTGCCAGCAGTTTAAGCACTTCGAAAGCTTTCTTT
v_gene: TRBV12-3/TRBV12-4; abundance: few; j_gene: TRBJ2-2; d_gene: -; CDR3aa: CASSPQGSTGELFF; CDR3nt: TGTGCCAGCAGTCCTCAGGGGAGCACCGGGGAGCTGTTTTTT
v_gene: TRBV19; abundance: few; j_gene: TRBJ1-2; d_gene: -; CDR3aa: CASRDRTNYGYTF; CDR3nt: TGTGCCAGCCGTGACAGAACTAACTATGGCTACACCTTC
v_gene: TRBV5-1; abundance: -; j_gene: TRBJ1-1; d_gene: -; CDR3aa: CASSLVTANTEAFF; CDR3nt: TGCGCCAGCAGCTTGGTGACAGCGAACACTGAAGCTTTCTTT
v_gene: TRBV5-5; abundance: few; j_gene: TRBJ2-1; d_gene: TRBD1; CDR3aa: CASSFGQVTYNEQFF; CDR3nt: TGTGCCAGCAGCTTCGGACAGGTGACCTACAATGAGCAGTTCTTC
v_gene: TRBV6-5; abundance: many; j_gene: TRBJ1-2; d_gene: -; CDR3aa: CASSYYQGSNGYTF; CDR3nt: TGTGCCAGCAGTTACTACCAGGGATCTAATGGCTACACCTTC
v_gene: TRBV20-1; abundance: few; j_gene: TRBJ2-5; d_gene: TRBD2; CDR3aa: CSAIIAGRYQETQYF; CDR3nt: TGCAGTGCTATTATAGCGGGAAGGTACCAAGAGACCCAGTACTTC
v_gene: TRBV9; abundance: -; j_gene: TRBJ2-2; d_gene: -; CDR3aa: CASSVGSEAGELFF; CDR3nt: TGTGCCAGCAGCGTAGGGAGCGAGGCCGGGGAGCTGTTTTTT
v_gene: TRBV5-1; abundance: -; j_gene: TRBJ2-3; d_gene: -; CDR3aa: CASSHPGGTDTQYF; CDR3nt: TGCGCCAGCAGCCACCCAGGGGGCACAGATACGCAGTATTTT
v_gene: TRBV20-1; abundance: many; j_gene: TRBJ2-1; d_gene: -; CDR3aa: CSARGVVLNEQFF; CDR3nt: TGCAGTGCTCGTGGGGTAGTTCTCAATGAGCAGTTCTTC
v_gene: TRBV6-1; abundance: few; j_gene: TRBJ1-1; d_gene: -; CDR3aa: CASSGGLRTNTEAFF; CDR3nt: TGTGCCAGCAGTGGAGGACTTCGCACTAACACTGAAGCTTTCTTT
v_gene: TRBV19; abundance: few; j_gene: TRBJ1-5; d_gene: -; CDR3aa: CASTPLSGYQPQHF; CDR3nt: TGTGCCAGTACTCCCCTATCAGGGTATCAGCCCCAGCATTTT
v_gene: TRBV29-1; abundance: few; j_gene: TRBJ2-1; d_gene: -; CDR3aa: CSVEYRQWDNEQFF; CDR3nt: TGCAGCGTTGAATACCGACAATGGGACAATGAGCAGTTCTTC
v_gene: TRBV12-3/TRBV12-4; abundance: once; j_gene: TRBJ2-2; d_gene: -; CDR3aa: CALSNTPGAGEDTGELFF; CDR3nt: TGTGCCCTCAGCAACACTCCAGGGGCAGGGGAGGACACCGGGGAGCTGTTTTTT
v_gene: TRBV11-2; abundance: few; j_gene: TRBJ2-3; d_gene: TRBD2; CDR3aa: CASSLVGGSGADTQYF; CDR3nt: TGTGCCAGCAGCTTAGTTGGCGGGAGTGGGGCAGATACGCAGTATTTT
v_gene: TRBV5-1; abundance: few; j_gene: TRBJ2-1; d_gene: TRBD1; CDR3aa: CASRSTGTGYNEQFF; CDR3nt: TGCGCCAGCAGATCAACCGGGACAGGGTACAATGAGCAGTTCTTC
v_gene: TRBV7-2; abundance: -; j_gene: TRBJ2-5; d_gene: TRBD2; CDR3aa: CASSPLAGAQETQYF; CDR3nt: TGTGCCAGCAGCCCGTTAGCGGGGGCTCAAGAGACCCAGTACTTC
v_gene: TRBV7-2; abundance: once; j_gene: TRBJ2-1; d_gene: -; CDR3aa: CASSTEGTSPRHQFF; CDR3nt: TGTGCCAGCAGCACAGAAGGGACTTCTCCACGCCACCAGTTCTTC
v_gene: TRBV12-3/TRBV12-4; abundance: -; j_gene: TRBJ2-2; d_gene: -; CDR3aa: CASSFVTGPNTGELFF; CDR3nt: TGTGCCAGCAGTTTTGTGACAGGACCGAACACCGGGGAGCTGTTTTTT
v_gene: TRBV7-2; abundance: -; j_gene: TRBJ1-3; d_gene: TRBD1; CDR3aa: CASSRDRAAGNTIYF; CDR3nt: TGTGCCAGCAGCCGAGACAGGGCTGCCGGAAACACCATATATTTT
v_gene: TRBV7-6; abundance: -; j_gene: TRBJ2-1; d_gene: TRBD2; CDR3aa: CASSLSGRADGEQFF; CDR3nt: TGTGCCAGCAGCCTTAGCGGGAGGGCCGACGGGGAGCAGTTCTTC
v_gene: TRBV5-1; abundance: -; j_gene: TRBJ2-4; d_gene: -; CDR3aa: CASSPGGQDIQYF; CDR3nt: TGCGCCAGCAGTCCCGGAGGGCAGGACATTCAGTACTTC
v_gene: TRBV29-1; abundance: -; j_gene: TRBJ2-3; d_gene: -; CDR3aa: CSVESPGTDTQYF; CDR3nt: TGCAGCGTTGAATCTCCGGGGACAGATACGCAGTATTTT
v_gene: TRBV5-1; abundance: many; j_gene: TRBJ2-5; d_gene: -; CDR3aa: CASSLAHGDVETQYF; CDR3nt: TGCGCCAGCAGCTTGGCCCACGGTGACGTGGAGACCCAGTACTTC
v_gene: TRBV11-2; abundance: -; j_gene: TRBJ2-2; d_gene: TRBD2; CDR3aa: CASSLVRLAVNTGELFF; CDR3nt: TGTGCCAGCAGCTTAGTCCGACTAGCGGTTAACACCGGGGAGCTGTTTTTT
v_gene: TRBV28; abundance: many; j_gene: TRBJ1-1; d_gene: -; CDR3aa: CASSLELPNTEAFF; CDR3nt: TGTGCCAGCAGTTTGGAACTCCCGAACACTGAAGCTTTCTTT
v_gene: TRBV7-9; abundance: many; j_gene: TRBJ2-2; d_gene: TRBD2; CDR3aa: CASSRTGTSGTGELFF; CDR3nt: TGTGCCAGCAGCCGTACCGGGACTAGCGGGACCGGGGAGCTGTTTTTT
v_gene: TRBV7-2; abundance: -; j_gene: TRBJ1-4; d_gene: -; CDR3aa: CASSLDRGRGEKLFF; CDR3nt: TGTGCCAGCAGCTTAGACCGGGGGCGAGGAGAAAAACTGTTTTTT
v_gene: TRBV6-2/TRBV6-3; abundance: few; j_gene: TRBJ1-6; d_gene: TRBD1; CDR3aa: CASRAYRGHGPFSHYNSPLHF; CDR3nt: TGTGCCAGCAGAGCCTACAGGGGCCATGGACCATTCAGCCACTATAATTCACCCCTCCACTTT
v_gene: TRBV30; abundance: few; j_gene: TRBJ1-1; d_gene: -; CDR3aa: CAWSVRGVMNTEAFF; CDR3nt: TGTGCCTGGAGTGTACGAGGGGTTATGAACACTGAAGCTTTCTTT
v_gene: TRBV9; abundance: -; j_gene: TRBJ2-1; d_gene: TRBD1; CDR3aa: CASSVRTGSYNEQFF; CDR3nt: TGTGCCAGCAGCGTCCGGACAGGATCCTACAATGAGCAGTTCTTC
v_gene: TRBV20-1; abundance: -; j_gene: TRBJ1-4; d_gene: -; CDR3aa: CSASSVGKLFF; CDR3nt: TGCAGTGCTAGCAGTGTCGGAAAACTGTTTTTT
v_gene: TRBV7-9; abundance: -; j_gene: TRBJ2-5; d_gene: TRBD2; CDR3aa: CANSLDLGGSETQYF; CDR3nt: TGTGCCAACAGCTTAGATTTGGGCGGGAGTGAGACCCAGTACTTC
v_gene: TRBV7-6; abundance: few; j_gene: TRBJ1-3; d_gene: TRBD1; CDR3aa: CASSGGQGPGNTIYF; CDR3nt: TGTGCCAGCAGCGGGGGACAGGGTCCTGGAAACACCATATATTTT
v_gene: TRBV6-5; abundance: -; j_gene: TRBJ2-3; d_gene: -; CDR3aa: CASSYERDTDTQYF; CDR3nt: TGTGCCAGCAGTTACGAGCGAGACACAGATACGCAGTATTTT
v_gene: TRBV7-6; abundance: many; j_gene: TRBJ2-1; d_gene: TRBD2; CDR3aa: CASSLAVAGGGNEQFF; CDR3nt: TGTGCCAGCAGCTTAGCGGTAGCGGGAGGCGGCAATGAGCAGTTCTTC
v_gene: TRBV5-1; abundance: many; j_gene: TRBJ2-3; d_gene: -; CDR3aa: CASAVGGAFPDTQYF; CDR3nt: TGCGCCAGCGCTGTAGGGGGGGCCTTTCCTGATACGCAGTATTTT